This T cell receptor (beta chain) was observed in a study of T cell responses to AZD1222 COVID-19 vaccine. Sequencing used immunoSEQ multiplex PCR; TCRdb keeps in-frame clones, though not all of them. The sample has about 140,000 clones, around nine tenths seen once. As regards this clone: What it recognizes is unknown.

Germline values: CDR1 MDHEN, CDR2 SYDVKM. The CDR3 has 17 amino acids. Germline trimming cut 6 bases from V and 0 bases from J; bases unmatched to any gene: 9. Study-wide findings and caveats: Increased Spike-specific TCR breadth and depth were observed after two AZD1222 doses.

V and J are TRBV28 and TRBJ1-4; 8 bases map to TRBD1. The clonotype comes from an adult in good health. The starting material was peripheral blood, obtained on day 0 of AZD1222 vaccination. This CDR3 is CASSPTGTGTTNEKLFF. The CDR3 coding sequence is TGTGCCAGCAGCCCGACCGGGACAGGCACAACTAATGAAAAACTGTTTTTT.